What follows are 32 T cell receptor beta chains derived from one specimen sequenced in a study of blood T cell repertoires in COVID-19. This table comes from immunoSEQ multiplex PCR, and its TCRdb copy is limited to in-frame clones, with some not included. The sample includes 400,000 or so clones, about 90% of them seen just once. The sample was peripheral blood. The receptors were gathered from a man aged 18 to 30 with COVID-19, enrolled during active disease.

A single count supports this clone. The chain carries TRBV27 and TRBJ1-6; D is possibly TRBD1 (6 bases). V gave up 3 bases and J gave up 2 bases, with 14 bases separating them. Germline assignment: CDR1 MNHEY and CDR2 SMNVEV (reference sequence). The CDR3 length is 17 residues. The CDR3 DNA sequence: TGTGCCAGCAGTTTCGTAATAACAGGGCCCTATAATTCACCCCTCCACTTT. Translating it yields CASSFVITGPYNSPLHF.

This rearrangement joins TRBV27 to TRBJ1-1; D gene unclear. The CDR3 extends over 13 amino acids. Germline loops: CDR1 MNHEY, CDR2 SMNVEV (reference sequence). V was clipped by 6 bases and J by 5 bases, with 13 bases between them. The CDR3 DNA reads as TGTGCCAGCAGCCTCGGGGTCGGGACTGAAGCTTTCTTT. It is translated as CASSLGVGTEAFF.

The chain recombines TRBV19 with TRBJ2-3, with no clear D. The CDR3 extends over 13 amino acids. Trimming removed 6 bases from V and 4 bases from J, with 11 bases in between. Germline loops: CDR1 LNHDA, CDR2 SQIVND (reference sequence). The DNA of the CDR3 is TGTGCCAGTAGCGGCGGCCTCGCAGATACGCAGTATTTT. Translation: CASSGGLADTQYF.

This chain uses TRBV5-1 with TRBJ1-1; TRBD1 is a possible D gene (5 bases). In germline, CDR1 is SGHRS, CDR2 YFSETQ. Trimming took 6 bases from V and 6 from J, leaving 18 bases between them. The CDR3 totals 14 residues. Here the CDR3 reads CASTPPAGGAEAFF. The DNA of the CDR3 is TGCGCCAGCACCCCCCCTGCCGGGGGGGCTGAAGCTTTCTTT.

This clone was counted a few times. The chain employs TRBV6-5 and TRBJ2-2, with D possibly matching TRBD1 (6 bases). CDR3 size: 14 residues. V gave up 8 bases and J gave up 2 bases, with 12 bases separating them. The V gene's germline CDR1 is MNHEY and CDR2 SVGAGI. The CDR3 region has the DNA TGTGCCAGCCGGACAGAATTTAACACCGGGGAGCTGTTTTTT. It yields the protein CASRTEFNTGELFF.

The gene calls are TRBV18 and TRBJ1-1; weak D call: TRBD1 (5 bases). There are 14 residues in the CDR3. The V gene's germline CDR1 is KGHSH and CDR2 LQKENI. The germline V and J ends were trimmed by 1 base and 1 base, with 7 bases remaining between them. The CDR3 nucleotides read TGTGCCAGCTCACCACGACAGCAGAACACTGAAGCTTTCTTT. Protein product: CASSPRQQNTEAFF.

V and J are TRBV3-1 (or the pseudogene TRBV3-2) and TRBJ2-5; 9 positions match TRBD2. The V and J ends lost 0 bases and 4 bases, in that order; junction bases with no gene match: 9. Germline V CDR1 and CDR2: LGHDT, YNNKEL (reference sequence). The CDR3 sequence is 17 residues long. The CDR3 DNA is TGTGCCAGCAGCCAAGATTTGAGGCGGGAGGGGCGAGAGACCCAGTACTTC. Protein product: CASSQDLRREGRETQYF.

The chain carries TRBV7-9 and TRBJ2-7; D unclear. Trimming cost V 1 base and J 4 bases, with 5 bases left between them. The CDR3 length is 12 residues. The germline gives CDR1 SEHNR, CDR2 FQNEAQ (reference sequence). CDR3 amino acids: CASSLEQYEQYF. Written as DNA, the CDR3 is TGTGCCAGCAGCTTAGAACAGTACGAGCAGTACTTC.

V and J are TRBV3-1 (or the pseudogene TRBV3-2) and TRBJ1-1; 9 bases fit TRBD1. This CDR3 is 14 amino acids long. CDR1 is LGHDT and CDR2 is YNNKEL in the germline V gene (reference sequence). Trimming at V came to 4 bases and at J to 6 bases, leaving 6 bases not matched to a gene. The CDR3 nucleotides are TGTGCCAGCAGCCCTTACAGGGGGCATCCTGAAGCTTTCTTT. Amino acid sequence: CASSPYRGHPEAFF.

The chain uses TRBV3-1 (or the pseudogene TRBV3-2) and TRBJ2-7; tentative D call: TRBD1 (6 bases). V was cut by 0 bases and J by 3 bases, with 12 bases left in between. This CDR3 has 15 amino acids. The germline gives CDR1 LGHDT, CDR2 YNNKEL (reference sequence). Here the CDR3 reads CASSQDATGVYEQYF. CDR3 bases: TGTGCCAGCAGCCAAGACGCGACAGGAGTCTACGAGCAGTACTTC.

The chain carries TRBV7-9 and TRBJ2-1; D possibly corresponds to TRBD2 (6 bases). The V end lost 5 bases, the J end lost 4 bases, and 15 bases lay between the germline ends. This CDR3 contains 15 residues. Germline-derived CDR1 and CDR2 are SEHNR and FQNEAQ (reference sequence). The CDR3 DNA sequence: TGTGCCAGCAGCCCCGTTTTAGCGGATTACAATGAGCAGTTCTTC. This translates into CASSPVLADYNEQFF.

The chain combines TRBV14 with TRBJ2-2; D is unclear. Trimming removed 1 base at V and 0 bases at J, with 6 bases between. The CDR3 is made up of 15 amino acids. Germline loops: CDR1 SGHDN, CDR2 FVKESK. Here the CDR3 DNA reads TGTGCCAGCAGCCAAGTTTTAGCGAACACCGGGGAGCTGTTTTTT. It codes for CASSQVLANTGELFF.

In the case of this clone: This sample also contains other DNA sequences that code for the same CDR3. This rearrangement joins TRBV19 to TRBJ1-1, with TRBD1 identical over 8 bases. The CDR3 sequence is 14 residues long. Germline values: CDR1 LNHDA, CDR2 SQIVND (reference sequence). The junction had 7 bases not matched to a gene; V was cut back by 6 bases and J by 4 bases. The CDR3 loop reads CASRLTGGSTEAFF. CDR3 bases: TGTGCCAGTAGGCTCACAGGGGGTAGCACTGAAGCTTTCTTT.

The V and J genes are TRBV9 and TRBJ2-1; TRBD2 agrees at 7 bases. J lost 0 bases, V lost 4 bases, and 7 bases had no gene match. This CDR3 spans 16 amino acids. Looked up from germline, CDR1 is SGDLS and CDR2 is YYNGEE. The CDR3 region has the DNA TGTGCCAGCAGCCCCCGGGGAGGGAGCTCCTACAATGAGCAGTTCTTC. Protein product: CASSPRGGSSYNEQFF.

The V gene is TRBV18, the J gene TRBJ2-3; TRBD2 matches at 12 bases. Germline V gene data show CDR1 as KGHSH and CDR2 as LQKENI. V was pared by 4 bases and J by 5 bases, with 10 bases of the junction left unmatched. This CDR3 is 17 amino acids long. As DNA, the CDR3 is TGTGCCAGCTCACTAATACGGACTAGCGGGATAGTAGATACGCAGTATTTT. This encodes CASSLIRTSGIVDTQYF.

The genes are TRBV30 and TRBJ2-3; tentative D call: TRBD2 (5 bases). CDR3 size: 16 residues. In germline, CDR1 is GTSNPN, CDR2 SVGIG (reference sequence). V gave up 0 bases and J gave up 0 bases, with 13 bases separating them. The CDR3 protein is CAWSVGSGPSTDTQYF. For the CDR3, the DNA is TGTGCCTGGAGTGTTGGGAGCGGACCTAGCACAGATACGCAGTATTTT.

This chain links TRBV14 with TRBJ1-2; 7 bases match TRBD1. CDR3 size: 14 residues. CDR1 and CDR2 from the germline V gene are SGHDN and FVKESK. After removal of 7 bases from V and 2 bases from J, the junction contained 7 bases not matched to a gene. This CDR3 reads CASTPGGGNYGYTF. DNA for the CDR3: TGTGCCAGCACCCCCGGAGGGGGCAACTATGGCTACACCTTC.

The chain joins TRBV7-2 to TRBJ2-7; 10 nucleotides agree with TRBD2. Germline lookup yields CDR1 SGHTA and CDR2 FQGNSA. This CDR3 is built from 15 residues. The trim removed 5 bases at V and 2 bases at J, leaving 6 bases unmatched. The CDR3 reads CASSPRTSGTYEQYF. The CDR3 coding sequence is TGTGCCAGCAGCCCGAGGACTAGCGGAACCTACGAGCAGTACTTC.

DNA of the CDR3: TGCGCCAGCAGCTCCGGGACTAGCGGTTACGAGCAGTACTTC. Translated: CASSSGTSGYEQYF. The V call is TRBV5-1, the J call TRBJ2-7, with 11 bases that match TRBD2. CDR3 length: 14 amino acids. Losses at the gene ends were 3 bases for V and 4 bases for J; bases not matched to a gene: 3. Germline lookup yields CDR1 SGHRS and CDR2 YFSETQ.

This clone was picked up one time. The chain employs TRBV7-2 and TRBJ2-7; 9 bases are a match to TRBD1. The CDR3 totals 16 residues. The germline CDR1 and CDR2 sequences are SGHTA and FQGNSA. J gave up 5 bases and V 5 bases, and 13 bases lay outside the gene matches. CDR3 sequence reads: CASSLRDRVFRNEQYF. As DNA, the CDR3 is TGTGCCAGCAGCCTCCGGGACAGGGTGTTTAGGAACGAGCAGTACTTC.

This clone is a singleton in its sample. The J gene is TRBJ2-7, the V gene TRBV6-5; 7 bases match TRBD1. The CDR3 is made up of 14 amino acids. J was trimmed by 2 bases and V by 6 bases; bases with no gene match: 7. CDR1 is MNHEY and CDR2 is SVGAGI in the germline V gene. The CDR3 spells CASSSRGLAYEQYF. The CDR3 coding sequence is TGTGCCAGCAGCTCAAGGGGGCTTGCCTACGAGCAGTACTTC.

The chain recombines TRBV5-6 with TRBJ2-7, with 8 bases fitting TRBD1. With V trimmed by 3 bases and J by 3 bases, 5 bases remained unmatched. From germline, CDR1 is SGHDT and CDR2 YYEEEE. The CDR3 contains 14 residues. The CDR3, as DNA: TGTGCCAGCAGCTCGGGACAGGAATACTACGAGCAGTACTTC. It is translated as CASSSGQEYYEQYF.

This rearrangement joins TRBV2 to TRBJ1-5; 10 positions agree with TRBD1. The CDR3 extends over 16 amino acids. V was pared by 6 bases and J by 5 bases, with 10 bases of the junction left unmatched. Per the germline V gene, CDR1 is SNHLY and CDR2 is FYNNEI. CDR3 in DNA: TGTGCCAGCAGGACCAGGGGCGGGACAGGGGATCAGCCCCAGCATTTT. Its translation is CASRTRGGTGDQPQHF.

V gene TRBV6-5 combines with J gene TRBJ2-1, with 7 bases that match TRBD2. The CDR3 extends over 14 amino acids. V dropped 6 bases and J dropped 5; count of bases not matched to a gene: 7. CDR1 and CDR2 from the germline V gene are MNHEY and SVGAGI. The CDR3 sequence: CASSPGGSHNEQFF. DNA for the CDR3: TGTGCCAGCAGCCCCGGCGGGAGTCACAATGAGCAGTTCTTC.

The rearrangement links TRBV24-1 to TRBJ1-6; D possibly corresponds to TRBD1 (5 bases). This CDR3 has 15 residues. Germline loops: CDR1 KGHDR, CDR2 SFDVKD. Trimming cost V 5 bases and J 5 bases, with 12 bases left between them. The DNA for the CDR3 is TGTGCCACCAGTGTGGAGGGAGGGGATAATTCACCCCTCCACTTT. Residues: CATSVEGGDNSPLHF.

V gene TRBV3-1 (or the pseudogene TRBV3-2) combines with J gene TRBJ2-5; TRBD2 agrees at 7 bases. The CDR3 has 14 amino acids. The germline CDR1 and CDR2 sequences are LGHDT and YNNKEL (reference sequence). V dropped 4 bases and J dropped 6; count of bases not matched to a gene: 8. The CDR3: CASSPQGGGQTQYF. The CDR3 bases are TGTGCCAGCAGCCCTCAGGGCGGGGGTCAGACCCAGTACTTC.

This chain joins TRBV6-4 and TRBJ2-4; D may be TRBD2 (7 bases). Trimming took 6 bases from V and 9 from J, leaving 15 bases between them. This CDR3 is 13 amino acids long. Germline CDR1 is MRHNA and CDR2 is SNTAGT. The CDR3 coding sequence is TGTGCCAGCAGCGAACTGGCGGGGGCCATTCAGTACTTC. Translation: CASSELAGAIQYF.

The genes are TRBV14 and TRBJ1-1, with 7 bases lining up with TRBD1. The V gene end was trimmed by 1 base and the J gene end by 4 bases; junction bases not matched to a gene: 9. Germline CDR1 and CDR2: SGHDN and FVKESK. The CDR3 is 16 amino acids. The CDR3 nucleotides read TGTGCCAGCAGCCAAGTCCAAGGGGGCATAGGCACTGAAGCTTTCTTT. It yields the protein CASSQVQGGIGTEAFF.

The rearrangement uses TRBV24-1 and TRBJ2-5; 7 nucleotides align to TRBD1. Germline V gives CDR1 KGHDR, CDR2 SFDVKD. J was trimmed by 1 base and V by 4 bases; bases with no gene match: 5. There are 15 residues in the CDR3. The CDR3 region is CATSDPQGPQETQYF. The CDR3, as DNA: TGTGCCACCAGTGACCCACAGGGGCCCCAAGAGACCCAGTACTTC.

V usage is TRBV3-1 (or the pseudogene TRBV3-2) and J usage is TRBJ1-2; maybe TRBD1 (6 bases). The CDR3 is 14 residues long. Germline V gene lookup returns CDR1 LGHDT and CDR2 YNNKEL (reference sequence). V lost 5 bases to trimming and J lost 10 bases, with 20 bases between them. The CDR3 DNA reads TGTGCCAGCAGCAAAATGGGGGGGCTCCCTTTCTACACCTTC. Its translation is CASSKMGGLPFYTF.

The chain links TRBV3-1 (or the pseudogene TRBV3-2) to TRBJ1-1; TRBD1 matches at 7 bases. CDR1 and CDR2 (germline): LGHDT, YNNKEL (reference sequence). V lost 4 bases and J lost 6; bases outside the gene matches: 5. The CDR3 length is 13 residues. The CDR3 loop is CASSPDRASEAFF. The CDR3 coding sequence is TGTGCCAGCAGCCCCGACAGGGCTTCTGAAGCTTTCTTT.

The V gene is TRBV2, the J gene TRBJ2-5; 10 nucleotides agree with TRBD1. The CDR3 sequence is 15 residues long. Germline-derived CDR1 and CDR2 are SNHLY and FYNNEI. V lost 7 bases, J lost 5 bases, and 10 bases stayed unmatched. The CDR3 nucleotides read TGTGCCAGCACGCGTTTGGACAGGGGGTCGGAGACCCAGTACTTC. Amino acid sequence: CASTRLDRGSETQYF.